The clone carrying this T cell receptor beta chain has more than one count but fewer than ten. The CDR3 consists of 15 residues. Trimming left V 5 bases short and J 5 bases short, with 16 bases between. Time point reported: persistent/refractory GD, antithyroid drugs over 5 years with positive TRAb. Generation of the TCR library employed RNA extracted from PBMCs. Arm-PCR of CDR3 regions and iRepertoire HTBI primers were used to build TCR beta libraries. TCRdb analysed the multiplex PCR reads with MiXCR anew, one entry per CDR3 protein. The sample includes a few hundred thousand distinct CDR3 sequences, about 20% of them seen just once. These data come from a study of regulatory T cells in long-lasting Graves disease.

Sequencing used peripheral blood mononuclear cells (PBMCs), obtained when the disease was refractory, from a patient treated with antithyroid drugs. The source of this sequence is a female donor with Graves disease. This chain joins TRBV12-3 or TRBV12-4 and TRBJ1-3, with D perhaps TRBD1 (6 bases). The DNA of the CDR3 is TGTGCCAGCAGTCCGGGAGTCAGGGGACGAAACACCATATATTTT. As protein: CASSPGVRGRNTIYF.